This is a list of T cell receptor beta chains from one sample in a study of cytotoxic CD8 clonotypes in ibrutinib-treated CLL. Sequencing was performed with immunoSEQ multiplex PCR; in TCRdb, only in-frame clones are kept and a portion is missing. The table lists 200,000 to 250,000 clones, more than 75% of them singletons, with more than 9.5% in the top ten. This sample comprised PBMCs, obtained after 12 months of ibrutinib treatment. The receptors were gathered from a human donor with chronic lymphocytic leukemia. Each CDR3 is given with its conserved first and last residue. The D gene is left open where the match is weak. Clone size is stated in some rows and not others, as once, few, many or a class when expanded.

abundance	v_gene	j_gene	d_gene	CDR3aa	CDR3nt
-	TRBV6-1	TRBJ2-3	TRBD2	CASSESSGGAPDTQYF	TGTGCCAGCAGTGAGTCTAGCGGGGGGGCACCAGATACGCAGTATTTT
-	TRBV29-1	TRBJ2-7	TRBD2	CSVRRTSLGEQYF	TGCAGCGTTCGCAGGACTAGCTTGGGCGAGCAGTACTTC
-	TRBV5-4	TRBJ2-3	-	CASSLDLTDTQYF	TGTGCCAGCAGCCTCGACCTCACAGATACGCAGTATTTT
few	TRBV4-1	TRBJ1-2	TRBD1	CASSQVRGRGAEDYTF	TGCGCCAGCAGCCAAGTTCGGGGCAGGGGGGCAGAGGACTACACCTTC
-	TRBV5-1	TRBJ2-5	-	CASSLEVEETQYF	TGCGCCAGCAGCCTGGAAGTAGAGGAGACCCAGTACTTC
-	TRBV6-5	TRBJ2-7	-	CASSYGEAYEQYF	TGTGCCAGCAGTTATGGTGAAGCCTACGAGCAGTACTTC
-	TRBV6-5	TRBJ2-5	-	CASSYSRVSGTQYF	TGTGCCAGCAGTTACTCCAGGGTATCGGGGACCCAGTACTTC
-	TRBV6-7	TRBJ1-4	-	CASSYDSVATNEKLFF	TGTGCCAGCAGTTATGACAGCGTTGCAACTAATGAAAAACTGTTTTTT
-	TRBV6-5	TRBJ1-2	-	CASRRAGRVYGYTF	TGTGCCAGCAGGAGAGCGGGGAGGGTCTATGGCTACACCTTC
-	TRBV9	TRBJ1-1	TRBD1	CASSDRDRGEAFF	TGTGCCAGCAGCGACCGGGACAGGGGGGAAGCTTTCTTT
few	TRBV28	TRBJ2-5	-	CASSSSLTLQETQYF	TGTGCCAGCAGTTCCTCCCTGACACTCCAAGAGACCCAGTACTTC
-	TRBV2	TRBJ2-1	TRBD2	CASSAGLAGAGYNEQFF	TGTGCCAGCAGTGCCGGACTAGCGGGAGCGGGGTACAATGAGCAGTTCTTC
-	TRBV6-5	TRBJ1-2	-	CASSYSWGGSTGYTF	TGTGCCAGCAGTTACTCTTGGGGGGGGTCTACTGGCTACACCTTC